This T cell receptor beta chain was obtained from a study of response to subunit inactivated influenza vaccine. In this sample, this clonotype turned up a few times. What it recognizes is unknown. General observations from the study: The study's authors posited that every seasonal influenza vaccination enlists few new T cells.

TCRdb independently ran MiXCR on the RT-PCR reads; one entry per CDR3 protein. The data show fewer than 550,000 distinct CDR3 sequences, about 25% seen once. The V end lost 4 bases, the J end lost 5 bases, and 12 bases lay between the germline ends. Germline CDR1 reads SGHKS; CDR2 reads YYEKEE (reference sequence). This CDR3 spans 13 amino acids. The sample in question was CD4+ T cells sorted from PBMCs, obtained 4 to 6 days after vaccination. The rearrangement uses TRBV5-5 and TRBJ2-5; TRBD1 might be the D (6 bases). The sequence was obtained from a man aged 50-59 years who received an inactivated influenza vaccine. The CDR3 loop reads CASSPRGMETQYF. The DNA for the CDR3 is TGTGCCAGCAGCCCCAGGGGAATGGAGACCCAGTACTTC. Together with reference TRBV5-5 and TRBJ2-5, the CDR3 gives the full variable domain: DAGVTQSPTHLIKTRGQQVTLRCSPISGHKSVSWYQQVLGQGPQFIFQYYEKEERGRGNFPDRFSARQFPNYSSELNVNALLLGDSALYLCASSPRGMETQYFGPGTRLLVL.